One sample yielded the 9 T cell receptor beta chains listed below, sequenced in a study of cytomegalovirus exposure and HLA in healthy donors. The PCR employed 60 Vbeta primers together with 13 Jbeta primers. The protocol was immunoSEQ multiplex PCR, while the TCRdb copy is restricted to in-frame clones and leaves out a portion. The table lists about 130,000 clones, less than 80% of them singletons, with around 6.3% in the top ten. Specimen: PBMCs. The origin of the receptors is a man aged 40-50 years in good health and CMV-seropositive.

The V call is TRBV5-4, the J call TRBJ2-2, with 9 bases aligning to TRBD2. The length of the CDR3 is 14 residues. After removal of 4 bases from V and 4 bases from J, the junction contained 2 bases not matched to a gene. Germline V gene sequence: CDR1 SGHNT, CDR2 YYREEE (reference sequence). CDR3 amino acids: CASSLSGSTGELFF. The CDR3 DNA is TGTGCCAGCAGCCTTAGCGGGAGCACCGGGGAGCTGTTTTTT.

This chain links TRBV5-4 with TRBJ2-2; TRBD2 matches at 13 bases. Germline V gene data show CDR1 as SGHNT and CDR2 as YYREEE (reference sequence). J was trimmed by 3 bases and V by 6 bases; bases with no gene match: 8. The CDR3 is 17 amino acids. This CDR3 is CASTPGLAGPYTGELFF. The CDR3, as DNA: TGTGCCAGCACCCCGGGACTAGCGGGACCTTACACCGGGGAGCTGTTTTTT.

This clone appeared a single time. The CDR3 DNA reads as TGTGCCAGCAGCTTAGCACTCCTAGCGGGAGGATACGAGCAGTACTTC. It specifies CASSLALLAGGYEQYF. This chain uses TRBV7-6 with TRBJ2-7; the match to TRBD2 covers 11 bases. Germline trimming cut 0 bases from V and 4 bases from J; bases unmatched to any gene: 5. CDR1 is SGHVS and CDR2 is FNYEAQ in the germline V gene. The CDR3 runs 16 residues.

The chain employs TRBV19 and TRBJ1-2; 9 nucleotides match TRBD1. Germline V gene data show CDR1 as LNHDA and CDR2 as SQIVND (reference sequence). The CDR3 spans 15 residues. Trimming at V came to 4 bases and at J to 7 bases, leaving 10 bases not matched to a gene. The CDR3 DNA reads as TGTGCCAGTAGTAAGACAGGGGGGGGTTCGGGTGGCTACACCTTC. Translating it yields CASSKTGGGSGGYTF.

Points on this clone: A clone one base away is much larger, so this may be a read error. CDR3 protein: CASSLGQNYEQYF. The CDR3 nucleotides are TGTGCCAGCAGCTTGGGGCAAAATTACGAGCAGTACTTC. V usage is TRBV11-1 and J usage is TRBJ2-5; a possible D gene is TRBD1 (5 bases). Near its end, the DNA agrees better with TRBJ2-7, so the J call may be wrong. The CDR3 covers 13 residues. CDR1 SGHAT and CDR2 FQDESV come from the germline V gene (reference sequence).

For the CDR3, the DNA is TGTGCCAGCAGCTTCCAAGACAGGAAAGCTTTCTTT. This encodes CASSFQDRKAFF. The chain is built from TRBV11-2 and TRBJ1-1; possibly TRBD1 for D (6 bases). CDR1 is SGHAT and CDR2 is FQNNGV in the germline V gene. The CDR3 runs to 12 residues. V was shortened by 3 bases and J by 9 bases, with 11 bases between the two germline ends.

This clone was seen only a few times. The V gene is TRBV2, the J gene TRBJ2-2; D gene uncertain. The CDR3 has 12 amino acids. Germline V CDR1 and CDR2: SNHLY, FYNNEI. Trimming took off 9 bases at V and 1 base at J, with 6 bases between the two ends. Here the CDR3 DNA reads TGTGCCAGTAGCTGGAACACCGGGGAGCTGTTTTTT. Amino acid sequence: CASSWNTGELFF.

This clone came up once. The V call is TRBV7-8, the J call TRBJ1-1; 8 nucleotides line up with TRBD1. In germline, CDR1 is SGHVS, CDR2 FQNEAQ. The CDR3 has 14 residues. V was clipped by 5 bases and J by 5 bases; unmatched bases: 7. DNA for the CDR3: TGTGCCAGCAGCCTGCGACAGGGGTGGACTGAAGCTTTCTTT. Translating it yields CASSLRQGWTEAFF.

This chain connects TRBV9 to TRBJ2-7; D may be TRBD1 (5 bases). This CDR3 contains 13 residues. Germline CDR1 SGDLS, CDR2 YYNGEE. The V and J ends lost 2 bases and 4 bases respectively, with 10 bases between them. The DNA of the CDR3 is TGTGCCAGCAGCGTTGGGAAGGGGTACGAGCAGTACTTC. Protein product: CASSVGKGYEQYF.